This is a list of T cell receptor beta chains from one sample in a study of T cell repertoires in cytomegalovirus infection. TCRdb called the reads again in MiXCR, with one record for every CDR3 protein. The table shows more than 500,000 distinct CDR3 sequences, with approximately 17% occurring only once. Sequenced input: CD8+ T cells from PBMCs. The receptors shown here come from a human donor in good health (CMV status not recorded). Some clones in this sample may be carry-over from other donors' samples. The CDR3 runs from the conserved cysteine through the conserved F or W. D genes are given only for firm matches. Size values are once, few and many counts, or a class for expanded clones, and some rows have none.

d_call: .
j_call: TRBJ1-1
clone_size: .
v_call: TRBV14
cdr3_aa: CASSQVQDTLNTEAFF
cdr3_nt: TGTGCCAGCAGCCAAGTCCAGGACACCCTGAACACTGAAGCTTTCTTT

d_call: .
j_call: TRBJ1-1
clone_size: .
v_call: TRBV4-2
cdr3_aa: CASSQVGKTEAFF
cdr3_nt: TGTGCCAGCAGCCAAGTGGGGAAAACTGAAGCTTTCTTT

d_call: .
j_call: TRBJ2-7
clone_size: many
v_call: TRBV28
cdr3_aa: CASSSLKTPAYEQYF
cdr3_nt: TGTGCCAGCAGTTCTTTAAAGACACCTGCCTACGAGCAGTACTTC

d_call: TRBD2
j_call: TRBJ2-1
clone_size: few
v_call: TRBV27
cdr3_aa: CASRDTGGVAGNNEQFF
cdr3_nt: TGTGCCAGCAGGGATACCGGGGGGGTAGCGGGAAACAATGAGCAGTTCTTC

d_call: .
j_call: TRBJ2-3
clone_size: few
v_call: TRBV20-1
cdr3_aa: CSASGGNTDTQYF
cdr3_nt: TGCAGTGCGTCAGGCGGGAACACAGATACGCAGTATTTT

d_call: TRBD2
j_call: TRBJ2-7
clone_size: many
v_call: TRBV12-3/TRBV12-4
cdr3_aa: CASSSRDYLYEQYF
cdr3_nt: TGTGCCAGCAGTTCCCGGGACTACCTCTACGAGCAGTACTTC

d_call: .
j_call: TRBJ1-1
clone_size: few
v_call: TRBV20-1
cdr3_aa: CSARAPGKNTEAFF
cdr3_nt: TGCAGTGCTAGAGCCCCGGGTAAGAACACTGAAGCTTTCTTT

d_call: .
j_call: TRBJ1-1
clone_size: few
v_call: TRBV4-2
cdr3_aa: CASSQDRSGGTEAFF
cdr3_nt: TGTGCCAGCAGCCAAGATAGATCGGGGGGTACTGAAGCTTTCTTT

d_call: .
j_call: TRBJ2-3
clone_size: many
v_call: TRBV7-3
cdr3_aa: CASSLTRGRLGDTQYF
cdr3_nt: TGTGCCAGCAGCTTAACGCGCGGGCGCCTGGGAGATACGCAGTATTTT

d_call: TRBD2
j_call: TRBJ2-1
clone_size: many
v_call: TRBV29-1
cdr3_aa: CSVAGLAGGLKPNEQFF
cdr3_nt: TGCAGCGTGGCAGGACTAGCGGGAGGGCTTAAGCCGAATGAGCAGTTCTTC

d_call: .
j_call: TRBJ2-2
clone_size: few
v_call: TRBV19
cdr3_aa: CASTPLGGTNTGELFF
cdr3_nt: TGTGCCAGTACCCCCCTAGGCGGAACGAACACCGGGGAGCTGTTTTTT

d_call: .
j_call: TRBJ1-1
clone_size: once
v_call: TRBV5-1
cdr3_aa: CASRWAGKNTEAFF
cdr3_nt: TGCGCCAGCAGGTGGGCGGGCAAGAACACTGAAGCTTTCTTT

d_call: TRBD1
j_call: TRBJ1-4
clone_size: many
v_call: TRBV6-5
cdr3_aa: CASSLRQGVNEKLFF
cdr3_nt: TGTGCCAGCAGTCTGAGACAGGGTGTAAATGAAAAACTGTTTTTT

d_call: TRBD1
j_call: TRBJ1-2
clone_size: many
v_call: TRBV7-8
cdr3_aa: CASSLGTGADGYTF
cdr3_nt: TGTGCCAGCAGCTTAGGGACAGGGGCAGATGGCTACACCTTC

d_call: .
j_call: TRBJ2-7
clone_size: many
v_call: TRBV7-9
cdr3_aa: CASSWDTYEQYF
cdr3_nt: TGTGCCAGCAGCTGGGACACCTACGAGCAGTACTTC

d_call: TRBD1
j_call: TRBJ2-3
clone_size: few
v_call: TRBV4-1
cdr3_aa: CASSLERQGADTQYF
cdr3_nt: TGCGCCAGCAGTTTGGAGCGACAGGGTGCAGATACGCAGTATTTT

d_call: TRBD2
j_call: TRBJ2-1
clone_size: few
v_call: TRBV15
cdr3_aa: CATSRITSGHYNEQFF
cdr3_nt: TGTGCCACCAGCAGAATAACTAGCGGGCACTACAATGAGCAGTTCTTC